This entry is about one T cell receptor beta chain. What it recognizes is unknown. One end of the junction does not line up with germline, which may come from a read error. This entry comes from a study of CD8+ T cells in alopecia areata. Study-wide findings and caveats: Many expanded lesional clones persisted in scalp and blood during tofacitinib treatment. Scalp clonality and expanded CD8+ clones among the top 100 fell significantly with tofacitinib. TCR sharing across patients was less clear than in mice, possibly HLA-related.

The germline gives CDR1 SGDLS, CDR2 YYNGEE. CDR3 length equals 12 residues. RNA was extracted and reverse transcribed into cDNA as the sequencing template. Generated by immunoSEQ multiplex PCR, the TCRdb table keeps only in-frame clones and is missing some. Among under 200,000 clones listed, approximately 57% were seen once. Noted treatment: oral pan-JAK inhibitor, 5-10 mg twice daily. Lesional scalp punch biopsies and peripheral blood came from alopecia areata patients. The source of this sequence is a human donor with alopecia areata. This chain joins TRBV9 and TRBJ2-7; a possible D gene is TRBD2 (6 bases). The source material was CD4+ T cells sorted from blood, sampled at week 24, from a patient treated with tofacitinib. CDR3 in DNA: TGTGCCAGCTCCCCGGGGGTCTACGAGCAATACTTC. Protein: CASSPGVYEQYF.